This T cell receptor (beta chain) is drawn from a study of blood T cell repertoires in COVID-19. Study in general: Whether acute or convalescent, the COVID-19 samples came from the United States, Italy and Spain. In each case, the material was cDNA or gDNA derived from T cells, B-cell-depleted T cells, or PBMCs.

How the authors handled the data: Reference gene primer amplification in the assay estimated nucleated cell counts. Assay: immunoSEQ multiplex PCR; the TCRdb copy retains only in-frame clones and omits some. The V and J calls and the clone size are those of that table, but D and trimming were determined from the DNA. The sample includes about 78,000 clones, around 88% seen only once; the top ten take approximately 4.9%. Trimming shortened V by 4 bases and J by 10 bases, and 9 bases separated the two germline ends. The CDR3 is 11 residues long. Germline V gene lookup returns CDR1 SGHNT and CDR2 YYREEE (reference sequence).

The chain joins TRBV5-4 to TRBJ2-1, with D hard to call. Sequenced sample: peripheral blood. The sequence derives from a woman older than 75 with active or convalescent COVID-19. The CDR3: CASSVLSEQFF. DNA for the CDR3: TGTGCCAGCAGCGTCCTGAGCGAGCAGTTCTTC.